This T cell receptor (beta chain) was identified in a study of blood T cell repertoires in COVID-19. For the study at large: T cells, B-cell-depleted T cells, or PBMCs provided the cDNA or gDNA that served as material.

The authors' processing: The assay estimated nucleated cells by amplifying reference gene primers. Sequencing used immunoSEQ multiplex PCR; TCRdb keeps in-frame clones, though not all of them. V and J calls and clone size are as listed in that table; D and trimming were resolved from the DNA. This table holds 150,000 to 160,000 clones, roughly nine tenths found once. The sequenced sample was peripheral blood. The receptor's source is a man in his forties or fifties with acute or convalescent COVID-19.

The CDR3 loop reads CASSEMAGIYEQYF. The DNA of the CDR3 is TGTGCCAGCAGTGAAATGGCAGGGATCTACGAGCAGTACTTC. V usage is TRBV6-1 and J usage is TRBJ2-7, with D tentatively TRBD1 (5 bases). CDR3 length: 14 amino acids. V shed 2 bases and J shed 3 bases, with 11 bases lying between them. Germline values: CDR1 MNHNS, CDR2 SASEGT.